The entry below describes one T cell receptor beta chain. The data were obtained in a study of blood T cell repertoires in COVID-19. For the study at large: The United States, Italy and Spain supplied acute and convalescent COVID-19 samples. PBMCs, B-cell-depleted T cells, or T cells were the source of the cDNA or gDNA that made up the material.

Germline V gene lookup returns CDR1 MNHNS and CDR2 SASEGT. The length of the CDR3 is 19 residues. V was clipped by 1 base and J by 8 bases, with 26 bases between them. Authors' processing steps: Counts of nucleated cells, estimated from reference gene primer amplification, were obtained. Profiled with immunoSEQ multiplex PCR; TCRdb holds only in-frame clones, not every one. The DNA was the basis for D and trimming; V, J and clone size are from that table. The profile shows about 31,000 clones, around 93% of them singletons. The chain is built from TRBV6-1 and TRBJ1-4; D is perhaps TRBD1 (6 bases). This TCR derives from a human donor in a cohort sampled during active COVID-19. The source material was peripheral blood. Here the CDR3 DNA reads TGTGCCAGCAGTGAAGTTCCTCCCGGGACACTCACGAGCAGAGAAAAACTGTTTTTT. Amino acids: CASSEVPPGTLTSREKLFF.